This TCR beta chain was obtained from a study of patients and donors after allogeneic stem cell transplantation. TCRdb re-derived calls from the RT-PCR reads in MiXCR, one entry per CDR3 protein. The sample records about a million distinct CDR3 sequences, approximately 18% being singletons. This sequence was found in a human donor who was either an allogeneic HSCT recipient or a stem cell or donor lymphocyte infusion donor (not recorded which). It is not recorded whose cells these are; they may come from a transplant donor. Sequencing used blood, either unsorted or a sorted T cell fraction (not recorded which).

CDR3 nucleotide sequence: TGTGCCAGCTTTATGGGGGGCACTAACACTGAAGCTTTCTTT. It codes for CASFMGGTNTEAFF. This sequence joins TRBV18 and TRBJ1-1, with D tentatively TRBD1 (6 bases). Trimming cost V 7 bases and J 2 bases, with 14 bases left between them. This CDR3 is built from 14 residues. Germline V CDR1 and CDR2: KGHSH, LQKENI.